Listed here are 21 T cell receptor beta chains from one sample, sequenced in a study of Ad26.COV2.S vaccination and SARS-CoV-2 variants. Repertoires were generated with immunoSEQ multiplex PCR, while TCRdb's copy carries only in-frame clones and drops some. Here the sample spans about 350,000 clones, 85% to 90% being singletons. The treatment was: roughly 20 received Ad26.COV2.S at low or high dose, single or two shots; roughly five received placebo; per-sample allocation not given. At day 63 after the first vaccine or placebo injection, samples were drawn. The starting material was peripheral blood, obtained in a trial of Ad26.COV2.S vaccine versus placebo. The receptors stem from a person aged 18-60 years who received the Ad26.COV2.S COVID-19 vaccine or a placebo.

The chain couples TRBV23-1 to TRBJ2-3; TRBD1 aligns across 7 bases. TRBV23-1 counts as an open reading frame of uncertain function. V was clipped by 3 bases and J by 0 bases; unmatched bases: 9. The CDR3 is 17 amino acids. CDR3 protein: CASSHPVGTASTDTQYF. As DNA, the CDR3 is TGCGCCAGCAGTCACCCCGTAGGGACAGCTAGCACAGATACGCAGTATTTT.

The chain combines TRBV6-5 with TRBJ2-7; the D is unclear. V gave up 9 bases and J gave up 0 bases, with 12 bases separating them. Germline V gene sequence: CDR1 MNHEY, CDR2 SVGAGI. CDR3 length: 13 amino acids. The CDR3 region is CASRDGFSYEQYF. The CDR3 nucleotides read TGTGCCAGTCGTGACGGATTCTCCTACGAGCAGTACTTC.

The J gene is TRBJ1-1, the V gene TRBV2; D is unresolved. In germline, CDR1 is SNHLY, CDR2 FYNNEI. The germline V and J ends were trimmed by 6 bases and 2 bases, with 7 bases remaining between them. CDR3 length equals 12 residues. CDR3 DNA sequence: TGTGCCAGCAGCGTCTTTAACACTGAAGCTTTCTTT. Protein: CASSVFNTEAFF. Full variable domain (outside the CDR3, taken from reference TRBV2 and TRBJ1-1): EPEVTQTPSHQVTQMGQEVILRCVPISNHLYFYWYRQILGQKVEFLVSFYNNEISEKSEIFDDQFSVERPDGSNFTLKIRSTKLEDSAMYFCASSVFNTEAFFGQGTRLTVV.

The rearrangement joins TRBV7-9 to TRBJ2-7, with 10 bases that match TRBD1. The germline CDR1 and CDR2 sequences are SEHNR and FQNEAQ (reference sequence). The CDR3 extends over 16 amino acids. V lost 2 bases to trimming and J lost 3 bases; unmatched junction nucleotides: 7. The CDR3 DNA reads as TGTGCCAGCAGCTTATCGGGGACAGGGGAAGGCTACGAGCAGTACTTC. Translated: CASSLSGTGEGYEQYF.

The CDR3 DNA reads TGTGCCAGCAGCGTAGATGTGGGAGAGACCCAGTACTTC. This sequence encodes CASSVDVGETQYF. The J gene is TRBJ2-5, the V gene TRBV9; D not certain. V lost 0 bases and J 4 bases, leaving 7 bases between the germline ends. The CDR3 has 13 residues. The germline CDR1 and CDR2 sequences are SGDLS and YYNGEE. Full variable domain (rest looked up from reference TRBV9 and TRBJ2-5): DSGVTQTPKHLITATGQRVTLRCSPRSGDLSVYWYQQSLDQGLQFLIQYYNGEERAKGNILERFSAQQFPDLHSELNLSSLELGDSALYFCASSVDVGETQYFGPGTRLLVL.

J is TRBJ1-2 and V is TRBV5-6; TRBD1 matches 12 bases. From germline, CDR1 is SGHDT and CDR2 YYEEEE. The junction had 3 bases not matched to a gene; V was cut back by 0 bases and J by 3 bases. This CDR3 has 16 residues. The CDR3 protein is CASSLEGQGAYYGYTF. CDR3 nucleotides: TGTGCCAGCAGCTTGGAGGGACAGGGGGCTTACTATGGCTACACCTTC. The entire variable domain, with the rest obtained from reference TRBV5-6 and TRBJ1-2, is as follows: DAGVTQSPTHLIKTRGQQVTLRCSPKSGHDTVSWYQQALGQGPQFIFQYYEEEERQRGNFPDRFSGHQFPNYSSELNVNALLLGDSALYLCASSLEGQGAYYGYTFGSGTRLTVV.

The V and J genes are TRBV15 and TRBJ2-6; D gene ambiguous. The V end lost 1 base, the J end lost 3 bases, and 7 bases lay between the germline ends. Per the germline V gene, CDR1 is LNHNV and CDR2 is YYDKDF (reference sequence). The CDR3 runs to 15 residues. The CDR3 is CATSRGGNGANVLTF. The CDR3 DNA sequence: TGTGCCACCAGCAGAGGGGGTAATGGGGCCAACGTCCTGACTTTC.

This clone was observed once. V gene TRBV27 combines with J gene TRBJ2-1; 8 positions match TRBD1. CDR1 MNHEY and CDR2 SMNVEV come from the germline V gene (reference sequence). CDR3 length: 17 amino acids. The junction had 8 bases not matched to a gene; V was cut back by 3 bases and J by 1 base. The DNA of the CDR3 is TGTGCCAGCAGTTTCGTAGGGCACAGGGGGTCCTACAATGAGCAGTTCTTC. Translated: CASSFVGHRGSYNEQFF.

This chain joins TRBV18 and TRBJ1-6; unclear D gene. The CDR3 runs 15 residues. Trimming removed 1 base at V and 14 bases at J, with 18 bases between. Germline V gene lookup returns CDR1 KGHSH and CDR2 LQKENI. The CDR3 DNA reads TGTGCCAGCTCACCACGGGCCGCGGATTCGGGTTCCCTCCACTTT. Translating gives CASSPRAADSGSLHF.

V is TRBV20-1 and J is TRBJ2-7, with D perhaps matching TRBD1 or TRBD2 (5 bases each). Looked up from germline, CDR1 is DFQATT and CDR2 is SNEGSKA (reference sequence). This CDR3 has 11 amino acids. Trimming pared 6 bases from V and 1 base from J, leaving 7 bases between. CDR3 in DNA: TGCAGTGCCGAGGGGTCCTACGAGCAGTACTTC. As protein: CSAEGSYEQYF.

The chain recombines TRBV19 with TRBJ2-7; D unresolved. Trimming left V 3 bases short and J 2 bases short, with 11 bases between. The CDR3 loop spans 14 amino acids. From germline, CDR1 is LNHDA and CDR2 SQIVND (reference sequence). The CDR3 is CASSINPGTYEQYF. The DNA of the CDR3 is TGTGCCAGTAGTATTAACCCGGGCACCTACGAGCAGTACTTC.

This rearrangement joins TRBV5-1 to TRBJ1-6; D is unclear. Germline V gene data show CDR1 as SGHRS and CDR2 as YFSETQ. V gave up 1 base and J gave up 6 bases, with 8 bases separating them. The CDR3 length is 14 residues. CDR3: CASSLNGVNSPLHF. Written as DNA, the CDR3 is TGCGCCAGCAGCTTGAACGGGGTTAATTCACCCCTCCACTTT.

The chain employs TRBV15 and TRBJ1-1; weak D call: TRBD1 (5 bases). The CDR3 length is 14 residues. Trimming left V 5 bases short and J 4 bases short, with 14 bases between. Looked up from germline, CDR1 is LNHNV and CDR2 is YYDKDF (reference sequence). This CDR3 reads CATSLRVGGTEAFF. CDR3 in DNA: TGTGCCACCAGCCTCAGGGTGGGAGGCACTGAAGCTTTCTTT.

The V and J genes are TRBV19 and TRBJ1-6, with D uncertain. Deletions cut 5 bases from V and 0 bases from J, with 11 bases between. CDR1 is LNHDA and CDR2 is SQIVND in the germline V gene (reference sequence). The CDR3 length is 16 residues. The CDR3 loop is CASSPDGYSYNSPLHF. DNA of the CDR3: TGTGCCAGTAGTCCGGACGGATACTCCTATAATTCACCCCTCCACTTT.

In this sample, this clone turned up once. The chain has TRBV6-4 and TRBJ2-7; D may be TRBD1 (5 bases). Germline CDR1 reads MRHNA; CDR2 reads SNTAGT. The V end was cut by 5 bases, the J end by 3 bases, with 23 bases between. The CDR3 is 17 residues long. The DNA of the CDR3 is TGTGCCAGCAGTAAGTCAGGGATACGAACACCTCTCTACGAGCAGTACTTC. Its protein is CASSKSGIRTPLYEQYF.

This rearrangement joins TRBV10-3 to TRBJ2-3; 8 nucleotides line up with TRBD1. The CDR3 contains 14 residues. With V trimmed by 6 bases and J by 3 bases, 5 bases remained unmatched. Germline V CDR1 and CDR2: ENHRY, SYGVKD. In DNA form, the CDR3 reads TGTGCCATCAGGGCGGGACAGGCTACAGATACGCAGTATTTT. Residues: CAIRAGQATDTQYF.

This rearrangement joins TRBV30 to TRBJ1-1, with TRBD1 identical over 9 bases. Germline V gives CDR1 GTSNPN, CDR2 SVGIG (reference sequence). This CDR3 is 15 amino acids long. Germline trimming cut 4 bases from V and 1 base from J; bases unmatched to any gene: 7. In DNA form, the CDR3 reads TGTGCCTGGACTGGACAGGGGCGACCGAACACTGAAGCTTTCTTT. Its translation is CAWTGQGRPNTEAFF. Together with reference TRBV30 and TRBJ1-1, the CDR3 gives the full variable domain: SQTIHQWPATLVQPVGSPLSLECTVEGTSNPNLYWYRQAAGRGLQLLFYSVGIGQISSEVPQNLSASRPQDRQFILSSKKLLLSDSGFYLCAWTGQGRPNTEAFFGQGTRLTVV.

About this clone itself: Within the sample, other DNA sequences also encode this same CDR3. V gene TRBV19 combines with J gene TRBJ2-5; D might be TRBD2 (5 bases). V lost 6 bases and J 2 bases, leaving 7 bases between the germline ends. The CDR3 totals 12 residues. Looked up from germline, CDR1 is LNHDA and CDR2 is SQIVND (reference sequence). CDR3 in DNA: TGTGCCAGTAGCGGGATTCAAGAGACCCAGTACTTC. Protein product: CASSGIQETQYF.

This clone was counted a single time. The J gene is TRBJ1-3, the V gene TRBV7-2; no clear D. V was cut by 2 bases and J by 0 bases, with 14 bases left in between. Germline CDR1 is SGHTA and CDR2 is FQGNSA. This CDR3 spans 17 amino acids. Here the CDR3 reads CASSLREVANSGNTIYF. For the CDR3, the DNA is TGTGCCAGCAGCTTACGAGAGGTGGCAAACTCTGGAAACACCATATATTTT.

This chain links TRBV7-9 with TRBJ2-7, with 7 positions matching TRBD1. From germline, CDR1 is SEHNR and CDR2 FQNEAQ (reference sequence). This CDR3 is built from 13 residues. The V segment lost 5 bases and the J segment 6 bases; nucleotides outside the gene matches: 7. The CDR3 sequence is CASSLDRDGEQYF. CDR3 DNA sequence: TGTGCCAGCAGCCTCGACAGGGATGGCGAGCAGTACTTC.

This clone has ten or more counts. V gene TRBV14 combines with J gene TRBJ1-6, with D perhaps matching TRBD1 (6 bases). The CDR3 contains 14 residues. Germline-derived CDR1 and CDR2 are SGHDN and FVKESK. Trimming cost V 2 bases and J 9 bases, with 11 bases left between them. In DNA, the CDR3 is TGTGCCAGCAGCCAAACCGGGGGCACTTCACCCCTCCACTTT. Residues: CASSQTGGTSPLHF.